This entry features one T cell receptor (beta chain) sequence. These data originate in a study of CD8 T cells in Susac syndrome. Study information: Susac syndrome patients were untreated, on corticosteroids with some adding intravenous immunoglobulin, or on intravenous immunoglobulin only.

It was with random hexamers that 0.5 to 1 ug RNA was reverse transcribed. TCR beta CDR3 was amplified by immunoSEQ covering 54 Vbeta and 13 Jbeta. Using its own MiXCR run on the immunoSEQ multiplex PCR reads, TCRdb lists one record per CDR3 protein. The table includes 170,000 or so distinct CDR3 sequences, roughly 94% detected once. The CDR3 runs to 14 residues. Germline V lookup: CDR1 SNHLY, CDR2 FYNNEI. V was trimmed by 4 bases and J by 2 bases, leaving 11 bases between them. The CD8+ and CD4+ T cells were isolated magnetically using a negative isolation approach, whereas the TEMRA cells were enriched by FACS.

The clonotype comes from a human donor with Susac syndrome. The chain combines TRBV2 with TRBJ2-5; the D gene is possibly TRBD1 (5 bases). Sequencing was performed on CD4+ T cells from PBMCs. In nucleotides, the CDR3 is TGTGCCAGCAGTGCAGGGTTCAAGCAAGAGACCCAGTACTTC. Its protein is CASSAGFKQETQYF.